Below are 17 T cell receptor beta chains sequenced from a single sample in a study of beta chain features in type 1 diabetes. The investigators reverse transcribed all of the isolated RNA, so they sequenced expressed TCRB transcripts. Generated by immunoSEQ multiplex PCR, the TCRdb table keeps only in-frame clones and is missing some. The data hold 150,000 or so clones, with roughly 9.3% observed a single time. What was sequenced was central memory CD4+ T cells from blood. The receptors originated from a woman between 40 and 55 years old in good health.

This clone was counted a few times. J is TRBJ1-5 and V is TRBV4-3; D might be TRBD1 (5 bases). V was cut by 0 bases and J by 9 bases, with 15 bases left in between. Germline CDR1 is LGHNA and CDR2 is YSLEER. This CDR3 contains 15 residues. The CDR3, as DNA: TGCGCCAGCAGCCAAGATACAGGTCCGGGGGGGCCCCAGCATTTT. It encodes CASSQDTGPGGPQHF.

The chain joins TRBV27 to TRBJ2-2, with 9 bases that match TRBD2. Unmatched junction bases numbered 5, after V lost 6 bases and J lost 3 bases. Germline lookup yields CDR1 MNHEY and CDR2 SMNVEV (reference sequence). This CDR3 is 15 amino acids long. The CDR3 DNA sequence: TGTGCCAGCAGAAGACTAGCGGTGGACACCGGGGAGCTGTTTTTT. This codes for CASRRLAVDTGELFF.

The V gene is TRBV15, the J gene TRBJ2-1; TRBD1 is a possible D gene (5 bases). Trimming pared 0 bases from V and 2 bases from J, leaving 11 bases between. CDR1 LNHNV and CDR2 YYDKDF come from the germline V gene (reference sequence). The CDR3 loop spans 16 amino acids. This CDR3 reads CATSRDRRGTYNEQFF. In nucleotides, the CDR3 is TGTGCCACCAGCAGAGATCGTAGGGGAACCTACAATGAGCAGTTCTTC.

The chain links TRBV15 to TRBJ2-5; D is unresolved. V was cut by 1 base and J by 5 bases, with 8 bases left in between. The CDR3 is 13 residues long. Per germline, CDR1 LNHNV and CDR2 YYDKDF (reference sequence). The CDR3 region is CATSRAPRETQYF. Written as DNA, the CDR3 is TGTGCCACCAGCAGAGCCCCTCGGGAGACCCAGTACTTC.

The sample holds a few counts of this clone. The chain combines TRBV5-1 with TRBJ1-5, with D perhaps TRBD1 (6 bases). Looked up from germline, CDR1 is SGHRS and CDR2 is YFSETQ. The CDR3 extends over 17 amino acids. Trimming stripped 1 base from V and 1 base from J, with 15 bases between. Here the CDR3 DNA reads TGCGCCAGCAGCTTGTCAGGGGCGCCGGGGAGCAATCAGCCCCAGCATTTT. Translated, it gives CASSLSGAPGSNQPQHF. The variable domain in full, completed from reference TRBV5-1 and TRBJ1-5, reads KAGVTQTPRYLIKTRGQQVTLSCSPISGHRSVSWYQQTPGQGLQFLFEYFSETQRNKGNFPGRFSGRQFSNSRSEMNVSTLELGDSALYLCASSLSGAPGSNQPQHFGDGTRLSIL.

The rearrangement links TRBV10-3 to TRBJ2-1; D remains ambiguous. Trimming stripped 10 bases from V and 8 bases from J, with 15 bases between. The CDR3 is 12 amino acids. The germline CDR1 and CDR2 sequences are ENHRY and SYGVKD. CDR3 amino acids: CATDHSGDEQFF. Written as DNA, the CDR3 is TGTGCCACCGATCATTCAGGCGATGAGCAGTTCTTC.

This chain uses TRBV5-7 with TRBJ2-4; maybe TRBD2 (6 bases). TRBV5-7 is an open reading frame, and its role is uncertain. V lost 5 bases and J lost 5, with 20 bases in between. There are 16 residues in the CDR3. The DNA for the CDR3 is TGTGCCAGCAGTATTCCCAGGTGGGAGGATGAAAACATTCAGTACTTC. Amino acids: CASSIPRWEDENIQYF.

This chain uses TRBV10-3 with TRBJ2-1; TRBD1 matches 10 bases. CDR3 length equals 15 residues. Trimming cost V 6 bases and J 1 base; bases outside gene matches: 3. Germline CDR1 and CDR2: ENHRY and SYGVKD. CDR3 sequence: CAIREDRGSYNEQFF. CDR3 DNA sequence: TGTGCCATCAGAGAGGACAGGGGGTCCTACAATGAGCAGTTCTTC.

J is TRBJ1-4 and V is TRBV7-9; D remains unclear. The germline V gene has CDR1 SEHNR and CDR2 FQNEAQ (reference sequence). V was cut by 4 bases and J by 8 bases, with 11 bases left in between. The CDR3 covers 13 residues. CDR3 DNA: TGTGCCAGCAGCTCCGGTCTCAGGGAAAAACTGTTTTTT. It is translated as CASSSGLREKLFF. The whole variable domain, remainder taken from reference TRBV7-9 and TRBJ1-4, is DTGVSQNPRHKITKRGQNVTFRCDPISEHNRLYWYRQTLGQGPEFLTYFQNEAQLEKSRLLSDRFSAERPKGSFSTLEIQRTEQGDSAMYLCASSSGLREKLFFGSGTQLSVL.

The J gene is TRBJ2-2, the V gene TRBV5-6; weak D call: TRBD2 (7 bases). The CDR3 covers 17 residues. V dropped 3 bases and J dropped 7 bases, with 22 bases sitting between them. Germline V gene data show CDR1 as SGHDT and CDR2 as YYEEEE. CDR3 DNA sequence: TGTGCCAGCAGCTGGGGGGGGCACCGGTTTAATAGCGGGGAGCTGTTTTTT. It yields the protein CASSWGGHRFNSGELFF. The full variable domain, in which reference TRBV5-6 and TRBJ2-2 provide the parts outside the CDR3, is DAGVTQSPTHLIKTRGQQVTLRCSPKSGHDTVSWYQQALGQGPQFIFQYYEEEERQRGNFPDRFSGHQFPNYSSELNVNALLLGDSALYLCASSWGGHRFNSGELFFGEGSRLTVL.

This clone was observed a few times. The J gene is TRBJ2-3, the V gene TRBV2; D gene unclear. The CDR3 length is 14 residues. Germline V gene lookup returns CDR1 SNHLY and CDR2 FYNNEI. V gave up 5 bases and J gave up 2 bases, with 11 bases separating them. CDR3 in amino acids: CASSLLASTDTQYF. The CDR3, as DNA: TGTGCCAGCAGTCTGCTGGCTTCCACAGATACGCAGTATTTT.

The chain combines TRBV18 with TRBJ2-5; D is undetermined. The CDR3 extends over 13 amino acids. Per the germline V gene, CDR1 is KGHSH and CDR2 is LQKENI. V was clipped by 0 bases and J by 5 bases, with 7 bases between them. CDR3 amino acids: CASSPPSRETQYF. CDR3 DNA: TGTGCCAGCTCACCACCAAGTCGGGAGACCCAGTACTTC.

As to this clone: The identical CDR3 is also encoded by other nucleotide sequences in the sample. J is TRBJ1-5 and V is TRBV25-1; D is ambiguous. This CDR3 comprises 13 residues. Germline values: CDR1 MGHDK, CDR2 SYGVNS. V lost 3 bases, J lost 4 bases, and 7 bases lay in between. The DNA of the CDR3 is TGTGCCAGCAGTGAGTCGGGGAATCAGCCCCAGCATTTT. Translating it yields CASSESGNQPQHF.

There are a few counts of this clone. The chain employs TRBV29-1 and TRBJ2-7; tentative D call: TRBD1 (7 bases). The CDR3 spans 16 residues. Trimming took off 3 bases at V and 2 bases at J, with 20 bases between the two ends. The germline CDR1 and CDR2 sequences are SQVTM and ANQGSEA. CDR3 amino acids: CSVEALGGGLTYEQYF. In DNA, the CDR3 is TGCAGCGTTGAGGCCCTCGGAGGGGGCCTCACCTACGAGCAGTACTTC.

This chain connects TRBV11-2 to TRBJ2-1; 9 bases map to TRBD2. Germline values: CDR1 SGHAT, CDR2 FQNNGV. Germline trimming cut 5 bases from V and 7 bases from J; bases unmatched to any gene: 6. The CDR3 loop spans 14 amino acids. This CDR3 reads CASSPGLAANEQFF. DNA for the CDR3: TGTGCCAGCAGCCCGGGACTAGCTGCAAATGAGCAGTTCTTC. The full variable domain, in which reference TRBV11-2 and TRBJ2-1 provide the parts outside the CDR3, is EAGVAQSPRYKIIEKRQSVAFWCNPISGHATLYWYQQILGQGPKLLIQFQNNGVVDDSQLPKDRFSAERLKGVDSTLKIQPAKLEDSAVYLCASSPGLAANEQFFGPGTRLTVL.

This clone was recorded many times. This chain joins TRBV2 and TRBJ1-1, with 7 bases lining up with TRBD1. CDR3 length: 15 residues. V lost 6 bases and J lost 8; bases outside the gene matches: 15. The germline V gene encodes CDR1 SNHLY and CDR2 FYNNEI. CDR3 residues: CASSQNARTGLEAFF. The CDR3 DNA is TGTGCCAGCAGCCAAAATGCCCGGACAGGCCTAGAAGCTTTCTTT.

The CDR3: CASSEDRGSYGYTF. The CDR3 DNA reads as TGTGCCAGCAGTGAAGATAGGGGGAGCTATGGCTACACCTTC. This chain uses TRBV2 with TRBJ1-2; D may be TRBD1 (6 bases). Trimming pared 1 base from V and 4 bases from J, leaving 10 bases between. The CDR3 contains 14 residues. Germline values: CDR1 SNHLY, CDR2 FYNNEI. Combining the CDR3 with reference TRBV2 and TRBJ1-2 gives the whole variable domain EPEVTQTPSHQVTQMGQEVILRCVPISNHLYFYWYRQILGQKVEFLVSFYNNEISEKSEIFDDQFSVERPDGSNFTLKIRSTKLEDSAMYFCASSEDRGSYGYTFGSGTRLTVV.